The following is a T cell receptor (beta chain) sequence with its context. Its matching antigen is unknown. V lost 5 bases, J lost 1 base, and 2 bases stayed unmatched. The CDR3 runs 15 residues. Germline values: CDR1 SGHVS, CDR2 FNYEAQ. The data are from a study of response to subunit inactivated influenza vaccine. TCRdb re-called the RT-PCR reads through MiXCR, storing one row per CDR3 protein. The table records approximately 530,000 distinct CDR3 sequences, under 15% of them present only once. Overall study results and limits: Authors suggested seasonal influenza vaccinations each recruit few new T cells.

This sequence originates from a middle-aged man who received an inactivated influenza vaccine. The material sequenced was PBMCs from blood, taken more than 35 days after vaccination. This chain uses TRBV7-6 with TRBJ2-1, with 10 nucleotides matching TRBD1. The CDR3, as DNA: TGTGCCAGCAGCGCGGGACAGGGGTCCTACAATGAGCAGTTCTTC. It is translated as CASSAGQGSYNEQFF. Full variable domain (rest looked up from reference TRBV7-6 and TRBJ2-1): GAGVSQSPRYKVTKRGQDVALRCDPISGHVSLYWYRQALGQGPEFLTYFNYEAQQDKSGLPNDRFSAERPEGSISTLTIQRTEQRDSAMYRCASSAGQGSYNEQFFGPGTRLTVL.